Below, 26 T cell receptor beta chains from the same sample are listed, as sequenced in a study of regulatory T cells in long-lasting Graves disease. Time point reported: persistent/refractory GD, antithyroid drugs over 5 years with positive TRAb. The authors made the TCR library using RNA they extracted from PBMCs. Through Arm-PCR of CDR3 regions and iRepertoire HTBI primers, TCR beta libraries were built. MiXCR, applied by TCRdb to the multiplex PCR reads, yields one record per CDR3 protein. This table holds around 450,000 distinct CDR3 sequences, 20% to 25% found once. This sample comprised peripheral blood mononuclear cells (PBMCs), obtained when the disease was refractory, from a patient treated with antithyroid drugs. These receptors originate from a female donor with Graves disease.

The V gene is TRBV12-3 or TRBV12-4, the J gene TRBJ1-3; D gene uncertain. The CDR3 totals 13 residues. The V end lost 10 bases, the J end lost 0 bases, and 10 bases lay between the germline ends. The CDR3 spells CATQTYSGNTIYF. CDR3 nucleotides: TGTGCCACCCAGACCTACTCTGGAAACACCATATATTTT.

This clonotype was recorded many times. The CDR3 is CASSRGPHMGDFNQPQHF. The CDR3 coding sequence is TGTGCCAGCAGTCGGGGCCCGCACATGGGGGATTTTAATCAGCCCCAGCATTTT. The V call is TRBV6-1, the J call TRBJ1-5; D possibly corresponds to TRBD1 (5 bases). The CDR3 contains 18 residues. V shed 5 bases and J shed 4 bases, with 24 bases lying between them. Per the germline V gene, CDR1 is MNHNS and CDR2 is SASEGT.

This clonotype was seen repeatedly, ten times or more. This sequence joins TRBV28 and TRBJ1-1, with a weak D call TRBD1 (5 bases). Per the germline V gene, CDR1 is MDHEN and CDR2 is SYDVKM. Trimming removed 5 bases at V and 6 bases at J, with 22 bases between. This CDR3 contains 16 residues. This chain's CDR3 is CASSPFGQGSTAEAFF. The CDR3 DNA sequence: TGTGCCAGCAGTCCTTTCGGGCAGGGAAGTACGGCTGAAGCTTTCTTT. The full variable domain, in which reference TRBV28 and TRBJ1-1 provide the parts outside the CDR3, is DVKVTQSSRYLVKRTGEKVFLECVQDMDHENMFWYRQDPGLGLRLIYFSYDVKMKEKGDIPEGYSVSREKKERFSLILESASTNQTSMYLCASSPFGQGSTAEAFFGQGTRLTVV.

This clonotype has at least ten counts. The V gene is TRBV12-3 or TRBV12-4, the J gene TRBJ2-5; D possibly corresponds to TRBD1 (7 bases). This CDR3 contains 15 residues. Trimming shortened V by 3 bases and J by 1 base, and 12 bases separated the two germline ends. The CDR3 is CASSFWQGGQETQYF. Here the CDR3 DNA reads TGTGCCAGCAGTTTTTGGCAGGGGGGCCAAGAGACCCAGTACTTC.

There are many counts of this clonotype. The chain is built from TRBV2 and TRBJ2-7, with 8 bases identical to TRBD1. V lost 6 bases to trimming and J lost 6 bases; unmatched junction nucleotides: 4. The CDR3 is made up of 12 amino acids. Germline V gene data show CDR1 as SNHLY and CDR2 as FYNNEI. CDR3 amino acids: CASSPTGVEQYF. The CDR3 DNA is TGTGCCAGCAGCCCGACAGGGGTCGAGCAGTACTTC.

The chain combines TRBV12-3 or TRBV12-4 with TRBJ2-1; TRBD1 or TRBD2 may be the D gene (7 bases each). Trimming took off 4 bases at V and 10 bases at J, with 17 bases between the two ends. The CDR3 loop spans 14 amino acids. The CDR3 DNA reads as TGTGCCAGCAGTTACAGGGGACTAAGCACGGAGCAGTTCTTC. The encoded protein is CASSYRGLSTEQFF.

This clonotype was counted many times. The chain has TRBV24-1 and TRBJ2-7; unclear D gene. Trimming removed 3 bases at V and 6 bases at J, with 14 bases between. This CDR3 contains 14 residues. Germline V gene lookup returns CDR1 KGHDR and CDR2 SFDVKD. Here the CDR3 reads CATSDESPWGEQYF. As DNA, the CDR3 is TGTGCCACCAGTGATGAATCCCCCTGGGGCGAGCAGTACTTC.

Many counts were recorded for this clonotype. The chain employs TRBV12-3 or TRBV12-4 and TRBJ1-5, with 8 bases lining up with TRBD1. With 1 base clipped from V and 5 bases from J, the junction kept 4 bases outside the gene matches. The CDR3 contains 15 residues. Written as DNA, the CDR3 is TGTGCCAGCAGTTTAGTCGCAGGGGGCTATCAGCCCCAGCATTTT. This encodes CASSLVAGGYQPQHF.

A remark on this clonotype: This sequence may be a read error, since a much larger clone differs from it by one base. This chain uses TRBV7-6 with TRBJ2-7; a weak D match, TRBD2 (7 bases). Germline V CDR1 and CDR2: SGHVS, FNYEAQ. The CDR3 contains 17 residues. CDR3 bases: TGTGCCAGCAGCGAATCCCCGAGGGGGAGGGGAACCTACGAGCGGTACTTC. Amino acid sequence: CASSESPRGRGTYERYF.

Ten or more counts support this clonotype. V usage is TRBV29-1 and J usage is TRBJ1-5, with 7 bases that match TRBD1. V gave up 6 bases and J gave up 6 bases; unmatched junction bases: 8. The V gene's germline CDR1 is SQVTM and CDR2 ANQGSEA. The length of the CDR3 is 13 residues. The CDR3: CSVLGTVGQPQHF. For the CDR3, the DNA is TGCAGCGTCCTAGGGACAGTCGGTCAGCCCCAGCATTTT.

This clonotype has more than one count but fewer than ten. The gene calls are TRBV12-3 or TRBV12-4 and TRBJ2-2, with 9 bases matching TRBD2. With 6 bases clipped from V and 8 bases from J, the junction kept 13 bases outside the gene matches. CDR3 size: 16 residues. Written as DNA, the CDR3 is TGTGCCAGCAGCCCAAGGGGCGGGGGGGCCGGAGGGGAGCTGTTTTTT. Translating gives CASSPRGGGAGGELFF.

This clonotype was seen at least ten times. The gene calls are TRBV28 and TRBJ1-2; D is perhaps TRBD1 (5 bases). V was cut by 3 bases and J by 1 base, with 9 bases left in between. The CDR3 extends over 14 amino acids. Looked up from germline, CDR1 is MDHEN and CDR2 is SYDVKM. CDR3 DNA: TGTGCCAGCAGTTTGTCAGGGAATAACTATGGCTACACCTTC. Protein sequence: CASSLSGNNYGYTF.

Ten or more counts support this clonotype. This CDR3 reads CASSLLQGSQPQHF. CDR3 nucleotide sequence: TGTGCCAGCAGTTTATTGCAGGGCAGCCAGCCCCAGCATTTT. This chain uses TRBV28 with TRBJ1-5, with TRBD1 as a possible D gene (5 bases). V was cut by 1 base and J by 7 bases, with 11 bases left in between. The germline gives CDR1 MDHEN, CDR2 SYDVKM. This CDR3 has 14 residues.

This CDR3 is CASPKQGKLFNSPLHF. The CDR3 DNA reads TGTGCCAGCCCCAAACAGGGGAAGTTGTTTAATTCACCCCTCCACTTT. This chain joins TRBV5-8 and TRBJ1-6; 7 bases map to TRBD1. The V gene end was trimmed by 7 bases and the J gene end by 6 bases; junction bases not matched to a gene: 13. The CDR3 contains 16 residues. Germline values: CDR1 SGHTS, CDR2 YDEGEE.

This clonotype was detected a few times. The DNA of the CDR3 is TGTGCCTGGAGTACGACACCATACGAGCAGTACTTC. This encodes CAWSTTPYEQYF. The genes are TRBV30 and TRBJ2-7; D is unclear. CDR3 length equals 12 residues. The V end lost 2 bases, the J end lost 4 bases, and 9 bases lay between the germline ends. Germline V lookup: CDR1 GTSNPN, CDR2 SVGIG (reference sequence).

This clonotype was counted many times. The chain is built from TRBV28 and TRBJ2-7, with TRBD2 matching over 9 bases. Germline CDR1 and CDR2: MDHEN and SYDVKM. The trim removed 5 bases at V and 3 bases at J, leaving 8 bases unmatched. The CDR3 is 15 amino acids. CDR3 loop: CASSPREGGYYEQYF. The DNA of the CDR3 is TGTGCCAGCAGTCCGCGGGAGGGCGGATACTACGAGCAGTACTTC.

This clonotype was observed at least ten times. The chain has TRBV24-1 and TRBJ2-5, with 7 bases aligning to TRBD2. There are 15 residues in the CDR3. CDR1 is KGHDR and CDR2 is SFDVKD in the germline V gene. Trimming cost V 3 bases and J 5 bases; bases outside gene matches: 8. As DNA, the CDR3 is TGTGCCACCAGTGATCGTGACGGACTAGGGGAGACCCAGTACTTC. This gives the protein CATSDRDGLGETQYF.

This clonotype was recorded at least ten times. The chain carries TRBV7-8 and TRBJ1-4, with no clear D. Trimming removed 4 bases from V and 2 bases from J, with 14 bases in between. This CDR3 contains 16 residues. CDR1 and CDR2 (germline): SGHVS, FQNEAQ. CDR3 residues: CASSSGPWTTNEKLFF. CDR3 in DNA: TGTGCCAGCAGCTCGGGCCCCTGGACGACTAATGAAAAACTGTTTTTT.

The rearrangement uses TRBV28 and TRBJ2-3; D not certain. The CDR3 contains 15 residues. Trimming pared 3 bases from V and 1 base from J, leaving 11 bases between. Germline V gene data show CDR1 as MDHEN and CDR2 as SYDVKM. The CDR3 loop is CASSFLVGGTDTQYF. The CDR3, as DNA: TGTGCCAGCAGTTTCTTGGTTGGGGGCACAGATACGCAGTATTTT. The variable domain in full, with the rest retrieved from reference TRBV28 and TRBJ2-3, is DVKVTQSSRYLVKRTGEKVFLECVQDMDHENMFWYRQDPGLGLRLIYFSYDVKMKEKGDIPEGYSVSREKKERFSLILESASTNQTSMYLCASSFLVGGTDTQYFGPGTRLTVL.

This clonotype has at least ten counts. The J gene is TRBJ2-6, the V gene TRBV6-1; D not certain. The germline V and J ends were trimmed by 7 bases and 1 base, with 11 bases remaining between them. Germline V gives CDR1 MNHNS, CDR2 SASEGT. The CDR3 runs 15 residues. Written as DNA, the CDR3 is TGTGCCAGCACCCCCGGTGGGTCTGGGGCCAACGTCCTGACTTTC. Translation: CASTPGGSGANVLTF.

This clonotype was seen a single time. The chain uses TRBV28 and TRBJ2-1; perhaps TRBD1 as D (6 bases). The CDR3 consists of 15 residues. The V and J ends lost 4 bases and 10 bases respectively, with 20 bases between them. Germline CDR1 MDHEN, CDR2 SYDVKM. The CDR3 sequence: CASSSSGAGHREQFF. The CDR3 nucleotides are TGTGCCAGCAGTTCGTCAGGGGCCGGACACAGGGAGCAGTTCTTC.

This clonotype was observed at least ten times. The chain employs TRBV7-9 and TRBJ2-2, with 8 bases aligning to TRBD2. V lost 3 bases, J lost 2 bases, and 5 bases stayed unmatched. This CDR3 is 16 amino acids long. Germline loops: CDR1 SEHNR, CDR2 FQNEAQ (reference sequence). CDR3 DNA sequence: TGTGCCAGCAGCTTCCCTACTAGCGGAAACACCGGGGAGCTGTTTTTT. It translates to CASSFPTSGNTGELFF.

The CDR3, as DNA: TGTGCCAGCAGCCCGCCCGGGACTTCGAACACCGGGGAGCTGTTTTTT. It yields the protein CASSPPGTSNTGELFF. The V gene is TRBV7-9, the J gene TRBJ2-2; a weak D match, TRBD2 (6 bases). This CDR3 spans 16 amino acids. CDR1 and CDR2 from the germline V gene are SEHNR and FQNEAQ (reference sequence). Trimming took off 5 bases at V and 0 bases at J, with 13 bases between the two ends.

The CDR3 nucleotides are TGCAGCGTTGAAATACCCAACCCGGGGGGCGTTACCGGGGAGCTGTTTTTT. As protein: CSVEIPNPGGVTGELFF. The chain carries TRBV29-1 and TRBJ2-2, with D perhaps matching TRBD2 (7 bases). The CDR3 totals 17 residues. Germline V gene data show CDR1 as SQVTM and CDR2 as ANQGSEA. V lost 2 bases and J lost 5, with 21 bases in between.

The chain links TRBV24-1 to TRBJ2-2, with TRBD2 matching over 10 bases. The J segment lost 5 bases and the V segment lost 1 base, leaving 6 bases of the junction unmatched. Per the germline V gene, CDR1 is KGHDR and CDR2 is SFDVKD. The CDR3 runs to 17 residues. CDR3 residues: CATSDFPSGRGTGELFF. The CDR3 DNA reads as TGTGCCACCAGTGATTTTCCTAGCGGGAGAGGTACCGGGGAGCTGTTTTTT.

The chain joins TRBV30 to TRBJ2-7; the match to TRBD2 covers 7 bases. The V gene's germline CDR1 is GTSNPN and CDR2 SVGIG (reference sequence). This CDR3 has 14 amino acids. Trimming took 3 bases from V and 6 from J; bases not matched to a gene: 11. CDR3 sequence: CAWSILAGAPEQYF. Written as DNA, the CDR3 is TGTGCCTGGAGCATTTTGGCGGGAGCTCCCGAGCAGTACTTC. The full variable domain, with the rest looked up from reference TRBV30 and TRBJ2-7, is SQTIHQWPATLVQPVGSPLSLECTVEGTSNPNLYWYRQAAGRGLQLLFYSVGIGQISSEVPQNLSASRPQDRQFILSSKKLLLSDSGFYLCAWSILAGAPEQYFGPGTRLTVT.